The clone carrying this T cell receptor beta chain appeared once. Its matching antigen is unknown. The data were obtained in a study of OX40 agonist ivuxolimab in advanced cancers. Study-wide results and caveats: CD8+ T cells (on average) carried more expanded clones than CD4+ T cells.

Clones were read by immunoSEQ multiplex PCR, and TCRdb kept only the in-frame ones, dropping some. In the table there are roughly 17,000 clones, approximately 85% of which are singletons. The CDR3 consists of 12 residues. The V segment lost 3 bases and the J segment 5 bases; nucleotides outside the gene matches: 1. Germline loops: CDR1 SGDLS, CDR2 YYNGEE. Sequencing was performed on CD4+ or CD8+ T cells sorted from blood, taken in a trial of the OX40 agonist ivuxolimab. J is TRBJ1-1 and V is TRBV9; the match to TRBD1 covers 7 bases. This sequence was found in an adult with an advanced solid tumor such as melanoma, head and neck, liver or kidney cancer. The CDR3 nucleotides read TGTGCCAGCAGCGCAGGGGGGACTGAAGCTTTCTTT. It encodes CASSAGGTEAFF.